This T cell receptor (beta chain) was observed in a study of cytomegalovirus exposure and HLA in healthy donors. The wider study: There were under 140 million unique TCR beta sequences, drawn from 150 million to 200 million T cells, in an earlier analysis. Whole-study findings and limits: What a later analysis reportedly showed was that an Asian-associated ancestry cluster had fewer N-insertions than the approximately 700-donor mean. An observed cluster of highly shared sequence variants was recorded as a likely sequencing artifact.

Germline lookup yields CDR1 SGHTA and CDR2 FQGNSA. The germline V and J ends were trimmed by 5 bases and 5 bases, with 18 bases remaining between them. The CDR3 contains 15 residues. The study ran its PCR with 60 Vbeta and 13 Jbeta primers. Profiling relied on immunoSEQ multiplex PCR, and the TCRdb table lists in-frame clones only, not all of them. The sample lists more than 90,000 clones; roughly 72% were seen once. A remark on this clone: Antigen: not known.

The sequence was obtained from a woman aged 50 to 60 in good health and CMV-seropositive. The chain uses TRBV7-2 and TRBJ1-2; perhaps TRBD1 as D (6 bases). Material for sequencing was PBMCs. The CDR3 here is CASSPNAQGSYGYTF. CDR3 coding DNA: TGTGCCAGCAGCCCCAATGCCCAGGGGTCGTATGGCTACACCTTC.